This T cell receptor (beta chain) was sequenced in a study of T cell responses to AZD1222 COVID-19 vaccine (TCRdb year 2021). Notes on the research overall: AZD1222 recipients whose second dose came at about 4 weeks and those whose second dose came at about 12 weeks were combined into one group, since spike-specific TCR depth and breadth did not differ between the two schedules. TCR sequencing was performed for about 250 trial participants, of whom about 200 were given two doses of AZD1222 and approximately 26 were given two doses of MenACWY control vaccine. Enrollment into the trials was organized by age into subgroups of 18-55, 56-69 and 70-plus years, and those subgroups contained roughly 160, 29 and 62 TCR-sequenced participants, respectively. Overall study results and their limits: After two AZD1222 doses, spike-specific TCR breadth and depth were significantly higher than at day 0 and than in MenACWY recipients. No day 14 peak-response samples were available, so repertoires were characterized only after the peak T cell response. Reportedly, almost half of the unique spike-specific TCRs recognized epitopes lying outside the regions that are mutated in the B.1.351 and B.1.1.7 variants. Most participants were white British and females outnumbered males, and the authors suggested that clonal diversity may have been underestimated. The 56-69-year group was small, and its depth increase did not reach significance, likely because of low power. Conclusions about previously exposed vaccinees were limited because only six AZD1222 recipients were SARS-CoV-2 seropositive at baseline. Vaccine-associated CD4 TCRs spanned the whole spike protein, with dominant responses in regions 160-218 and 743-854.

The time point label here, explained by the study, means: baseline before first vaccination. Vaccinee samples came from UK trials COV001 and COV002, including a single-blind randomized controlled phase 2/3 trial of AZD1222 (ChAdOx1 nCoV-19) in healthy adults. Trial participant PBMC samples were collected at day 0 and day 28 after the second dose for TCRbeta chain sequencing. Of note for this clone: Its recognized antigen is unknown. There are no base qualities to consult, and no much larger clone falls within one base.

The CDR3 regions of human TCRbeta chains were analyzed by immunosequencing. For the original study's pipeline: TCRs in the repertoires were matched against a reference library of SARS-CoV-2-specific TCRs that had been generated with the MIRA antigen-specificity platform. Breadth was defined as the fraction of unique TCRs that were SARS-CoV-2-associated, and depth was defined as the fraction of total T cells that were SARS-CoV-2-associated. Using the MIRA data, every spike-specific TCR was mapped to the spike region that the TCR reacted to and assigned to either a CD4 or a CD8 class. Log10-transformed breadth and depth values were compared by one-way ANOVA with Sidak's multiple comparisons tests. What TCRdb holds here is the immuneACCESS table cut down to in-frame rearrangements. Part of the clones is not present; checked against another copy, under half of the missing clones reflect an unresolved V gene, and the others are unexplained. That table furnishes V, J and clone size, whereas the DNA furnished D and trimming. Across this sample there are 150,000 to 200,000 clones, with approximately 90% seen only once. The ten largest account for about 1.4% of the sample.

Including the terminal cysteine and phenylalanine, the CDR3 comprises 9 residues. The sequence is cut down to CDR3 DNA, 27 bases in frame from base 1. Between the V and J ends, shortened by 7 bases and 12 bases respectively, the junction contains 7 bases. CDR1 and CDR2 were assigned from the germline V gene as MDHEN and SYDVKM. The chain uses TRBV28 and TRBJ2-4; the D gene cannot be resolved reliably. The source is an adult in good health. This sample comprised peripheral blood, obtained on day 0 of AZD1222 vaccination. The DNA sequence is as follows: TGTGCCAGCAACCTCGGTCAGTACTTC. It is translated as CASNLGQYF.